The entry below describes one T cell receptor (beta chain). Produced via immunoSEQ multiplex PCR; TCRdb's table is partial and in-frame only. The sample yields about 9,900 clones, around three fifths seen once. V dropped 5 bases and J dropped 1 base, with 8 bases sitting between them. CDR1 is SGHTA, CDR2 FQGTGA, per germline. This CDR3 has 13 residues. This sample was taken from a study of early stage breast cancer tumors. This chain uses TRBV7-3 with TRBJ1-1; maybe TRBD1 (5 bases). The clonotype originates from a person aged 55 to 75 with breast cancer. The sample taken for sequencing was breast tumor tissue. DNA of the CDR3: TGTGCCAGCAGCCCCAGGGCGAACACTGAAGCTTTCTTT. This translates into CASSPRANTEAFF.